The 14 T cell receptor beta chains below were found in one sample sequenced in a study of beta chain features in type 1 diabetes. General study results and limits: Moderate but significant shortening of TCRB CDR3s was recorded in all four CD4+ subsets from Type 1 diabetes patients.

As every portion of the isolated RNA was reverse transcribed, the sequencing read expressed TCRB transcripts. Generated by immunoSEQ multiplex PCR, the TCRdb table keeps only in-frame clones and is missing some. The data contain a few hundred thousand clones, less than 15% of them singletons. No antigens are known for them. The sample consisted of naive CD4+ T cells from blood. These receptors all stem from a woman younger than 30 with type 1 diabetes.

The chain recombines TRBV6-5 with TRBJ2-1, with 9 bases aligning to TRBD2. The V and J ends lost 6 bases and 0 bases, in that order; junction bases with no gene match: 3. The germline gives CDR1 MNHEY, CDR2 SVGAGI. This CDR3 is built from 15 residues. DNA of the CDR3: TGTGCCAGCAGACTAGCGGGCGTCTCCTACAATGAGCAGTTCTTC. It yields the protein CASRLAGVSYNEQFF.

This clone was recorded a few times. V gene TRBV7-8 combines with J gene TRBJ2-7; no reliable D call. V was pared by 1 base and J by 9 bases, with 22 bases between. The CDR3 runs to 16 residues. Germline CDR1 and CDR2: SGHVS and FQNEAQ. The CDR3 DNA reads as TGTGCCAGCAGCTTAGGGAGACGCCCCCGACCTCTGGGGCAGTACTTC. It codes for CASSLGRRPRPLGQYF.

The chain carries TRBV29-1 and TRBJ2-3; D unresolved. The CDR3 has 15 amino acids. Germline loops: CDR1 SQVTM, CDR2 ANQGSEA. Between the trimmed V and J ends, which lost 4 bases and 0 bases, there was a span of 14 bases. DNA of the CDR3: TGCAGCGTTGTATCCCGTGGTACTAGCACAGATACGCAGTATTTT. It codes for CSVVSRGTSTDTQYF.

A few counts support this clone. V gene TRBV4-1 combines with J gene TRBJ2-1, with D perhaps matching TRBD2 (7 bases). The germline V gene has CDR1 MGHRA and CDR2 YSYEKL. This CDR3 is built from 15 residues. Trimming removed 3 bases at V and 3 bases at J, with 12 bases between. CDR3 residues: CASSQGGLIYNEQFF. The DNA for the CDR3 is TGCGCCAGCAGCCAGGGGGGGCTAATCTACAATGAGCAGTTCTTC.

The chain links TRBV6-5 to TRBJ2-7; 7 bases are a match to TRBD1. The CDR3 runs 15 residues. With V trimmed by 7 bases and J by 2 bases, 11 bases remained unmatched. Germline values: CDR1 MNHEY, CDR2 SVGAGI. This CDR3 is CASKVSTGDTYEQYV. Here the CDR3 DNA reads TGTGCCAGCAAGGTGTCCACAGGGGATACCTACGAGCAGTACGTC.

The table lists this clone with a count of one. The CDR3 sequence is CASSLVGDPKFYGYTF. Here the CDR3 DNA reads TGTGCCAGCAGCTTAGTCGGTGATCCCAAGTTCTATGGCTACACCTTC. The chain joins TRBV7-9 to TRBJ1-2; D ambiguous. The CDR3 length is 16 residues. The ends were cut back, 1 base at V and 4 bases at J, with 16 bases in the middle. Germline V lookup: CDR1 SEHNR, CDR2 FQNEAQ (reference sequence).

The chain employs TRBV30 and TRBJ1-2; D call uncertain. CDR3 size: 13 residues. Trimming shortened V by 3 bases and J by 4 bases, and 12 bases separated the two germline ends. The germline CDR1 and CDR2 sequences are GTSNPN and SVGIG (reference sequence). The CDR3 spells CAWSPLYAYGYTF. Written as DNA, the CDR3 is TGTGCCTGGAGCCCACTATACGCCTATGGCTACACCTTC.

This clone was observed a few times. This chain connects TRBV6-5 to TRBJ2-1; 9 bases map to TRBD2. This CDR3 is built from 16 residues. Germline CDR1 MNHEY, CDR2 SVGAGI. With V trimmed by 2 bases and J by 9 bases, 11 bases remained unmatched. CDR3 DNA sequence: TGTGCCAGCAGTTACGACGGGACTAGCCTCGGCGGTGAGCAGTTCTTC. It translates to CASSYDGTSLGGEQFF.

V gene TRBV5-1 combines with J gene TRBJ2-6; 10 bases fit TRBD1. The CDR3 is made up of 16 amino acids. The trim removed 5 bases at V and 2 bases at J, leaving 4 bases unmatched. The germline gives CDR1 SGHRS, CDR2 YFSETQ. In DNA form, the CDR3 reads TGCGCCAGCAGACCGACAGGGGGCACTGGGGCCAACGTCCTGACTTTC. It encodes CASRPTGGTGANVLTF.

This chain connects TRBV2 to TRBJ2-2, with 7 bases matching TRBD1. The CDR3 has 15 amino acids. The junction had 5 bases not matched to a gene; V was cut back by 4 bases and J by 3 bases. Germline V CDR1 and CDR2: SNHLY, FYNNEI. The CDR3 DNA reads as TGTGCCAGCAGTGTCTATCAGGGGGACACCGGGGAGCTGTTTTTT. It specifies CASSVYQGDTGELFF.

This clone was counted between two and nine times. V gene TRBV2 combines with J gene TRBJ2-3, with TRBD2 matching over 8 bases. V lost 6 bases and J lost 2; bases outside the gene matches: 7. The CDR3 consists of 15 residues. CDR1 and CDR2 (germline): SNHLY, FYNNEI. CDR3 sequence reads: CASSVAGSPTDTQYF. In nucleotides, the CDR3 is TGTGCCAGCAGCGTAGCGGGATCCCCCACAGATACGCAGTATTTT.

A few counts support this clone. The chain uses TRBV25-1 and TRBJ2-3, with TRBD2 as a possible D gene (6 bases). V dropped 3 bases and J dropped 6 bases, with 10 bases sitting between them. The CDR3 is made up of 13 amino acids. Germline values: CDR1 MGHDK, CDR2 SYGVNS. CDR3 bases: TGTGCCAGCAGTGAGTGGAGGGGTGATACGCAGTATTTT. Translating it yields CASSEWRGDTQYF.

The sample holds a few counts of this clone. This chain uses TRBV7-9 with TRBJ2-7; D is unresolved. Per germline, CDR1 SEHNR and CDR2 FQNEAQ (reference sequence). V was pared by 2 bases and J by 4 bases, with 6 bases between. CDR3 length equals 12 residues. This CDR3 reads CASSLTDYEQYV. The CDR3 nucleotides read TGTGCCAGCAGCTTAACAGATTACGAGCAGTACGTC.

The chain couples TRBV7-6 to TRBJ1-1; tentatively, D is TRBD1 (6 bases). There are 14 residues in the CDR3. CDR1 and CDR2 (germline): SGHVS, FNYEAQ. V lost 3 bases and J lost 5, with 13 bases in between. The CDR3 loop reads CASSFTGGRTEAFF. CDR3 DNA sequence: TGTGCCAGCAGCTTTACGGGGGGCAGGACTGAAGCTTTCTTT.